This T cell receptor (beta chain) comes out of a study of T cells in Graves' hyperthyroidism and ophthalmopathy (dated by TCRdb to the late 2010s). In the study overall: Peripheral blood was sampled at the time of initial diagnosis, prior to any treatment. A discovery cohort of about a hundred patients, approximately 44 with Graves' ophthalmopathy and under 60 with stable Graves' hyperthyroidism, was used to find distinguishing TCR V-J signatures. Whether ophthalmopathy could be predicted prospectively was tested in an independent validation cohort made up of under 20 hyperthyroidism patients plus 17 patients who later progressed to ophthalmopathy. The roughly 94 discovery patients were randomly divided into training and test sets at a 7:3 ratio. In roughly six Graves' hyperthyroidism patients, the study also compared T-cell repertoires from thyroid tissue with T-cell repertoires from blood. After sampling, hyperthyroidism patients received methimazole starting at 30 mg daily, and ophthalmopathy patients received high-dose intravenous methylprednisolone. TCR Vbeta CDR3 sequencing of 135 peripheral blood samples (around 45 ophthalmopathy, about 74 hyperthyroidism and approximately 17 progressor patients) is reported in the paper. Paper-wide results and their limitations: No statistical method was used to fix the sample size in advance, and group allocation was not hidden from the investigators. A model built on a 13 V-J signature distinguished ophthalmopathy from stable hyperthyroidism, reaching about 88% sensitivity and about 81% specificity in cross-validation and 80%/75% in testing. Most expanded thyroid clonotypes (frequency above 0.001) were also detected in blood, a finding suggesting that blood repertoires may reflect thyroid immune responses. In validation, the model predicted progression to ophthalmopathy a median of roughly six months before onset, with approximately 71% sensitivity and roughly 72% specificity.

Concerning this clonotype: This clone's antigen is unknown. Base qualities were left out, and no much larger clone turns up one base away.

Taken from cysteine to phenylalanine, the CDR3 has 13 residues. The read is trimmed to its CDR3 DNA, 39 bases read in frame from base 1. The junction shows trimming of 1 base on V and 5 bases on J, plus 9 bases between the germline ends. From the germline V gene (reference sequence), CDR1 is SEHNR and CDR2 is FQNEAQ. The TCR beta CDR3 regions were amplified from the RNA transcripts. For the first round of RT-PCR on the TCR CDR3, the HTBI primer set was used together with the Qiagen OneStep RT-PCR kit. Libraries were constructed in a second round of multiplex PCR, after which size selection and purification were performed. The libraries were sequenced on an Illumina HiSeq2000 using paired-end 100 bp reads. In the authors' own workflow: SOAPnuke was used to process the raw data, with reads discarded if the reads contained adapters or uncalled bases, had a mean Phred below 15, or lacked an exact constant-primer or identifier match. High-quality paired reads were merged with COPE v1.2.5, and unique nucleotide sequences were defined as clonotypes. MiTCR v1.1 was used to align clonotypes to the IMGT TRBV, TRBD and TRBJ reference segments. Only V-J combinations with frequency above 0.0001, covering about 99% of repertoires, were analysed. A TCS score was defined as the ratio of F50 (clonal expansion) to E x V (chaos), with BLOSUM62-based TCRdist applied between CDR3 peptides within each V-J. Welch's t-statistics and random forest reduced 514 V-J features to 10 to 15, which were used in a naive Bayes classifier (R e1071). TCRdb cleaned the public reads at Q25 with fastp, built clones with MiXCR and kept in-frame beta chains. Records with the same CDR3 protein are collapsed into one entry carrying the most frequent genes and DNA. The V and J calls here are based on TCRdb, not the publication. This sample lists about 400,000 distinct CDR3 sequences; about 13% were detected once. 5.3% of the sample is in the top ten clones.

Stable Graves' hyperthyroidism was defined as no progression to ophthalmopathy during 18 months of follow-up. Hyperthyroidism patients were newly diagnosed, had a disease duration of under 2 months, and were aged 18 to 65 years. The study excluded patients with uncontrolled infections, other autoimmune diseases, pregnancy or lactation. Diagnoses relied on clinical symptoms, serum thyroxine and TRAb, thyroid ultrasound and orbital computed tomography. Ficoll-Paque density gradient centrifugation was used to isolate PBMCs from around 9.1 ml of fresh peripheral blood. Trizol reagent was used to extract total RNA, and RNA quality was then checked on an Agilent 2100 Bioanalyzer.

The rearranged chain carries TRBV7-9 and TRBJ2-7, with TRBD2 tentatively as D gene (5 bases match). Sequenced: blood. The TCR comes from a woman younger than 35 with Graves' hyperthyroidism. The nucleotide sequence reads TGTGCCAGCAGCTTAGTAAGGGAGCACGAGCAGTACTTC. Translated, it reads CASSLVREHEQYF.